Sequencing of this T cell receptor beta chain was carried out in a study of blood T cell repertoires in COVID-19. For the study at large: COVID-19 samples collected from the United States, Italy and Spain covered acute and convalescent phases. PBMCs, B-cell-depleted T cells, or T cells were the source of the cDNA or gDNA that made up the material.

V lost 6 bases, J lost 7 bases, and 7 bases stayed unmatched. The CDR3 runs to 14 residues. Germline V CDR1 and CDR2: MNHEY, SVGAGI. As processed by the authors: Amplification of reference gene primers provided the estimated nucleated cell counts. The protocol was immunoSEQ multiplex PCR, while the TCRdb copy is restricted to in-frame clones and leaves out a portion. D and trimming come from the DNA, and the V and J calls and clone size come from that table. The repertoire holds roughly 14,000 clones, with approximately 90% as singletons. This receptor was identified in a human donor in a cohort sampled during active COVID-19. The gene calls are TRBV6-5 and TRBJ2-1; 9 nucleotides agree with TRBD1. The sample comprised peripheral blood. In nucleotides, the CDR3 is TGTGCCAGCAGCCTTAGACAGGGGGTGAATGAGCAGTTCTTC. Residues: CASSLRQGVNEQFF.